This T cell receptor beta chain is from a study of T cells in Graves' hyperthyroidism and ophthalmopathy. Broader study findings: In simple terms, a model built on 13 V-J features told ophthalmopathy apart from stable hyperthyroidism.

The ends were cut back, 6 bases at V and 7 bases at J, with 10 bases in the middle. CDR3 length: 11 amino acids. Germline V gene sequence: CDR1 DFQATT, CDR2 SNEGSKA (reference sequence). RNA transcripts yielded amplified TCR beta CDR3 regions. The primer set for the first-round RT-PCR of the TCR CDR3 was HTBI. TCRdb reprocessed the multiplex PCR reads with MiXCR, giving one entry per CDR3 protein. The sample gives about 250,000 distinct CDR3 sequences, approximately 20% of which show up once; around 60% is in the top ten. Exclusion followed for patients with uncontrolled infection, other autoimmune disease, pregnancy or lactation. Clinical symptoms, serum thyroxine and TRAb, thyroid ultrasound and orbital computed tomography together formed the diagnostic basis. This clonotype showed up many times. Its antigen is as yet unknown.

This sequence originates from a man in his thirties or forties with Graves' ophthalmopathy. The sample consisted of blood. The rearrangement uses TRBV20-1 and TRBJ2-1; D unclear. This chain's CDR3 is CSAQPANEQFF. The DNA for the CDR3 is TGCAGTGCCCAACCCGCGAATGAGCAGTTCTTC.